The clone carrying this T cell receptor beta chain was counted a few times. What it binds is not known. Making TCR cDNA involved 5'RACE template switching, which added UMIs and a universal primer site. TCRdb reanalysed the 5' RACE reads using MiXCR and keeps one entry per CDR3 protein. This table has hundreds of thousands of distinct CDR3 sequences, around 3.6% appearing once. This entry is derived from a study of T cells after yellow fever vaccination. At the level of the study: Low-cell-number fractions were prepared with SMART-Seq v4 Ultra Low Input. Overall study findings and caveats: Most clones from primary vaccination resurfaced after the booster (96% CD4, 70% to 90% CD8). CD4 and CD8 compartments shared a small share of clonotypes.

V lost 5 bases to trimming and J lost 4 bases, with 12 bases between them. The CDR3 totals 14 residues. The germline V gene has CDR1 SGHTA and CDR2 FQGNSA. V usage is TRBV7-2 and J usage is TRBJ1-5; D is unresolved. Sequenced here: PBMCs, sampled on the day of the yellow fever booster vaccination. The clonotype was recovered from a man between 18 and 29 years old who received the YFV17D yellow fever vaccine. The CDR3 sequence: CASSGLGINQPQHF. The CDR3 bases are TGTGCCAGCAGCGGCCTCGGGATAAATCAGCCCCAGCATTTT.